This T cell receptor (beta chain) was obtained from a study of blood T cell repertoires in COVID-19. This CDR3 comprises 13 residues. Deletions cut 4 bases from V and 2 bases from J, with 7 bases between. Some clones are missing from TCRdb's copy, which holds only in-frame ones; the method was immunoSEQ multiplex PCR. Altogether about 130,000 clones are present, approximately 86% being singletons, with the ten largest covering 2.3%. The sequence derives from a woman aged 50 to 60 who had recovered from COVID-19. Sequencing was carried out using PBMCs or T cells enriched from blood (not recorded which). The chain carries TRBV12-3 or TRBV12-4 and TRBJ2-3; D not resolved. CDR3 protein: CASSSYSTDTQYF. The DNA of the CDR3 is TGTGCCAGCAGTTCCTACTCCACAGATACGCAGTATTTT.